These T cell receptor beta chains were read from a single sample in a study of vaccination effects on CD4 cells after COVID-19. TCRdb's table, derived via immunoSEQ multiplex PCR, lists solely in-frame clones and lacks some. The repertoire holds tens of thousands of clones, roughly 74% seen once, with about 1.6% in the top ten. These receptors' targets are unknown. The specimen was CD4+ T cells from PBMCs cultured with HCoV-229E spike peptides, collected after COVID-19 vaccination. Receptors originate from a human donor who received a COVID-19 vaccine. The CDR3 runs from the conserved cysteine through the conserved F or W. Each record gives: V gene, clone size, J gene, D gene, CDR3 protein, CDR3 DNA. D genes are given only for firm matches. Size values are once, few and many counts, or a class for expanded clones, and some rows have none.

V: TRBV10-1
size: few
J: TRBJ1-3
D: -
CDR3: CASSDRRSSGNTIYF
DNA: TGCGCCAGCAGTGACAGGCGAAGCTCTGGAAACACCATATATTTT

V: TRBV12-3/TRBV12-4
size: -
J: TRBJ2-1
D: -
CDR3: CASIPGGTPEQFF
DNA: TGTGCCAGCATCCCCGGGGGTACCCCTGAGCAGTTCTTC

V: TRBV7-2
size: -
J: TRBJ2-2
D: -
CDR3: CASSPRGAGGTGELFF
DNA: TGTGCCAGCAGCCCCCGGGGGGCCGGGGGGACCGGGGAGCTGTTTTTT

V: TRBV19
size: -
J: TRBJ2-5
D: TRBD2
CDR3: CASSGQTSGEETQYF
DNA: TGTGCCAGTAGTGGGCAAACTAGCGGGGAAGAGACCCAGTACTTC

V: TRBV3-1/TRBV3-2
size: -
J: TRBJ1-3
D: -
CDR3: CASSYRVGNTIYF
DNA: TGTGCCAGCAGTTACAGGGTTGGAAACACCATATATTTT

V: TRBV19
size: -
J: TRBJ1-4
D: -
CDR3: CASSGTADEKLFF
DNA: TGTGCCAGTAGTGGGACGGCGGATGAAAAACTGTTTTTT

V: TRBV5-5
size: -
J: TRBJ1-4
D: -
CDR3: CASSLVVGAYNEKLFF
DNA: TGTGCCAGCAGCCTGGTGGTAGGGGCTTATAATGAAAAACTGTTTTTT

V: TRBV10-3
size: -
J: TRBJ1-1
D: -
CDR3: CAIEGYPNTEAFF
DNA: TGTGCCATCGAAGGGTATCCGAACACTGAAGCTTTCTTT

V: TRBV3-1/TRBV3-2
size: -
J: TRBJ2-5
D: -
CDR3: CASKRQGWLETQYF
DNA: TGTGCCAGCAAGAGGCAGGGGTGGTTGGAGACCCAGTACTTC

V: TRBV10-1
size: few
J: TRBJ1-5
D: -
CDR3: CASSPSVGQPQHF
DNA: TGCGCCAGCAGCCCTTCGGTGGGACAGCCCCAGCATTTT

V: TRBV7-9
size: few
J: TRBJ1-5
D: -
CDR3: CACSEQGNQPQHF
DNA: TGTGCTTGTTCGGAGCAGGGCAATCAGCCCCAGCATTTT

V: TRBV6-6
size: -
J: TRBJ2-1
D: -
CDR3: CASSRNGDEQFF
DNA: TGTGCCAGCAGCAGGAATGGGGATGAGCAGTTCTTC

V: TRBV3-1/TRBV3-2
size: -
J: TRBJ2-5
D: TRBD2
CDR3: CASSLTSGGKETQYF
DNA: TGTGCCAGCAGCCTAACTAGCGGGGGAAAAGAGACCCAGTACTTC

V: TRBV5-1
size: -
J: TRBJ2-1
D: TRBD1
CDR3: CASSTGQGYNEQFF
DNA: TGCGCCAGCAGCACCGGACAGGGATACAATGAGCAGTTCTTC

V: TRBV5-8
size: -
J: TRBJ1-2
D: TRBD1
CDR3: CASGQGVGYTF
DNA: TGTGCCAGCGGGCAGGGGGTTGGCTACACCTTC

V: TRBV2
size: -
J: TRBJ2-5
D: -
CDR3: CASTMGETQYF
DNA: TGTGCCAGCACCATGGGTGAGACCCAGTACTTC

V: TRBV6-5
size: many
J: TRBJ1-1
D: -
CDR3: CASSYTAPTDTEAFF
DNA: TGTGCCAGCAGTTACACCGCCCCGACGGACACTGAAGCTTTCTTT

V: TRBV7-2
size: -
J: TRBJ2-3
D: TRBD1
CDR3: CASSLPQGGEWTGGYTQYF
DNA: TGTGCCAGCAGCTTACCGCAAGGGGGGGAGTGGACAGGGGGTTATACGCAGTATTTT

V: TRBV5-4
size: -
J: TRBJ2-5
D: TRBD2
CDR3: CASSLGTSQETQYF
DNA: TGTGCCAGCAGCTTGGGGACTAGCCAGGAGACCCAGTACTTC

V: TRBV10-1
size: -
J: TRBJ2-3
D: TRBD2
CDR3: CASSDTSGGRGDTQYF
DNA: TGCGCCAGCAGTGATACTAGCGGGGGAAGAGGGGATACGCAGTATTTT

V: TRBV30
size: -
J: TRBJ2-1
D: -
CDR3: CAWSVSSFYNEQFF
DNA: TGTGCCTGGAGTGTATCGAGTTTCTACAATGAGCAGTTCTTC

V: TRBV4-1
size: -
J: TRBJ2-4
D: -
CDR3: CASSQFSVGQSAKNIQYF
DNA: TGCGCCAGCAGCCAATTTTCAGTGGGGCAGTCAGCCAAAAACATTCAGTACTTC

V: TRBV5-1
size: -
J: TRBJ1-2
D: -
CDR3: CASSLDGGNYGYTF
DNA: TGCGCCAGCAGCTTGGATGGCGGGAACTATGGCTACACCTTC

V: TRBV5-1
size: few
J: TRBJ1-3
D: -
CDR3: CASSLTFSGNTIYF
DNA: TGCGCCAGCAGCTTGACATTCTCTGGAAACACCATATATTTT

V: TRBV19
size: -
J: TRBJ1-5
D: -
CDR3: CASSILGNSNQPQHF
DNA: TGTGCCAGTAGTATATTGGGGAATAGCAATCAGCCCCAGCATTTT

V: TRBV9
size: once
J: TRBJ2-5
D: TRBD2
CDR3: CASSFRTSGGQETQYF
DNA: TGTGCCAGCAGCTTTAGGACTAGCGGGGGGCAAGAGACCCAGTACTTC

V: TRBV7-3
size: -
J: TRBJ1-2
D: TRBD1
CDR3: CASSEAGTGASGYTF
DNA: TGTGCCAGCAGCGAGGCCGGGACAGGGGCGTCTGGCTACACCTTC

V: TRBV4-1
size: -
J: TRBJ2-5
D: -
CDR3: CASSLRTAGAETQYF
DNA: TGCGCCAGCAGCCTCCGAACCGCGGGGGCCGAGACCCAGTACTTC

V: TRBV19
size: once
J: TRBJ1-1
D: -
CDR3: CASSIVQGHTEAFF
DNA: TGTGCCAGTAGTATCGTCCAGGGCCACACTGAAGCTTTCTTT

V: TRBV2
size: -
J: TRBJ1-1
D: TRBD1
CDR3: CASRTTGGSTEAFF
DNA: TGTGCCAGCAGGACGACAGGGGGCAGCACTGAAGCTTTCTTT

V: TRBV30
size: -
J: TRBJ1-1
D: TRBD1
CDR3: CAWSLTGGPTEAFF
DNA: TGTGCCTGGAGTTTAACAGGGGGCCCCACTGAAGCTTTCTTT

V: TRBV18
size: -
J: TRBJ1-1
D: -
CDR3: CASSPGLNTEAFF
DNA: TGTGCCAGCTCACCAGGGCTGAACACTGAAGCTTTCTTT

V: TRBV24-1
size: -
J: TRBJ2-1
D: TRBD1
CDR3: CATSDDTGGAAYNEQFF
DNA: TGTGCCACCAGTGACGACACAGGGGGCGCAGCCTACAATGAGCAGTTCTTC

V: TRBV3-1/TRBV3-2
size: -
J: TRBJ2-1
D: TRBD2
CDR3: CGSGGEYNEQFF
DNA: TGTGGGAGCGGGGGTGAATACAATGAGCAGTTCTTC

V: TRBV4-3
size: -
J: TRBJ1-2
D: TRBD1
CDR3: CASSQDQGTGSSGYTF
DNA: TGCGCCAGCAGCCAAGATCAAGGGACAGGGTCTTCTGGCTACACCTTC

V: TRBV15
size: -
J: TRBJ1-2
D: -
CDR3: CATSRDFLQQGYGYTF
DNA: TGTGCCACCAGCAGAGATTTTTTGCAACAGGGATATGGCTACACCTTC

V: TRBV5-1
size: -
J: TRBJ2-3
D: -
CDR3: CASSLARGSTDTQYF
DNA: TGCGCCAGCAGCTTGGCACGGGGAAGCACAGATACGCAGTATTTT

V: TRBV11-3
size: -
J: TRBJ1-3
D: -
CDR3: CASSLDGNTIYF
DNA: TGTGCCAGCAGCTTAGACGGAAACACCATATATTTT

V: TRBV5-4
size: -
J: TRBJ2-3
D: TRBD1
CDR3: CASSFRTTYRGGTDTQYF
DNA: TGTGCCAGCAGCTTCCGAACCACCTACAGGGGGGGCACAGATACGCAGTATTTT

V: TRBV6-5
size: -
J: TRBJ1-2
D: TRBD1
CDR3: CASRPGQGHYGYTF
DNA: TGTGCCAGCAGGCCCGGACAGGGTCACTATGGCTACACCTTC

V: TRBV5-1
size: -
J: TRBJ2-2
D: TRBD1
CDR3: CASRRQGLNTGELFF
DNA: TGCGCCAGCAGAAGACAGGGGTTAAACACCGGGGAGCTGTTTTTT

V: TRBV19
size: -
J: TRBJ1-1
D: -
CDR3: CASRGTWAGGTEAFF
DNA: TGTGCCAGTAGGGGAACGTGGGCCGGCGGCACTGAAGCTTTCTTT

V: TRBV4-1
size: -
J: TRBJ2-6
D: -
CDR3: CASSRTTGGGALGGANVLTF
DNA: TGCGCCAGCAGCCGAACCACCGGCGGGGGCGCGTTGGGAGGGGCCAACGTCCTGACTTTC

V: TRBV24-1
size: once
J: TRBJ1-4
D: -
CDR3: CATLGGFKLFF
DNA: TGTGCCACCCTAGGGGGATTCAAACTGTTTTTT

V: TRBV19
size: -
J: TRBJ1-1
D: -
CDR3: CASSYRGPNTEAFF
DNA: TGTGCCAGTAGTTATCGGGGTCCGAACACTGAAGCTTTCTTT

V: TRBV19
size: -
J: TRBJ2-5
D: TRBD2
CDR3: CASSMGGVQETQYF
DNA: TGTGCCAGTAGTATGGGGGGGGTCCAAGAGACCCAGTACTTC

V: TRBV5-6
size: -
J: TRBJ2-1
D: -
CDR3: CASSLVLAGEQFF
DNA: TGTGCCAGCAGCTTGGTATTAGCAGGTGAGCAGTTCTTC

V: TRBV4-3
size: -
J: TRBJ2-1
D: TRBD1
CDR3: CASSPLMGQGAVGPYNEQFF
DNA: TGCGCCAGCAGCCCCTTGATGGGACAGGGGGCGGTAGGGCCCTACAATGAGCAGTTCTTC

V: TRBV5-1
size: -
J: TRBJ1-6
D: -
CDR3: CASSSEGRGSSPLHF
DNA: TGCGCCAGCAGCTCAGAGGGCAGGGGCAGTTCACCCCTCCACTTT

V: TRBV6-5
size: -
J: TRBJ1-1
D: -
CDR3: CASSSNRVRETEAFF
DNA: TGTGCCAGCAGTTCGAACAGGGTCCGGGAAACTGAAGCTTTCTTT

V: TRBV3-1/TRBV3-2
size: -
J: TRBJ1-6
D: -
CDR3: CASSDRSSYNSPLHF
DNA: TGTGCCAGCAGCGACAGAAGCTCCTATAATTCACCCCTCCACTTT

V: TRBV6-6
size: -
J: TRBJ1-3
D: TRBD1
CDR3: CASTFDRGLVGNTIYF
DNA: TGTGCCAGCACCTTTGACAGGGGATTGGTTGGAAACACCATATATTTT

V: TRBV10-3
size: few
J: TRBJ2-1
D: -
CDR3: CAISEYNEQFF
DNA: TGTGCCATCAGTGAATACAATGAGCAGTTCTTC

V: TRBV5-1
size: -
J: TRBJ2-1
D: TRBD2
CDR3: CASSLVVAGDEQFF
DNA: TGCGCCAGCAGCTTGGTAGTAGCGGGCGATGAGCAGTTCTTC

V: TRBV19
size: -
J: TRBJ2-3
D: -
CDR3: CASSNYWDTQYF
DNA: TGTGCCAGTAGTAATTACTGGGATACGCAGTATTTT

V: TRBV7-9
size: -
J: TRBJ2-5
D: -
CDR3: CASSLVGETQYF
DNA: TGTGCCAGCAGCTTAGTTGGAGAGACCCAGTACTTC

V: TRBV19
size: once
J: TRBJ1-1
D: TRBD1
CDR3: CASRDDRGQMNTEAFF
DNA: TGTGCCAGTAGGGATGACAGGGGACAGATGAACACTGAAGCTTTCTTT

V: TRBV5-8
size: -
J: TRBJ2-5
D: -
CDR3: CASSLGGFNQETQYF
DNA: TGTGCCAGCAGCTTGGGAGGGTTCAACCAAGAGACCCAGTACTTC

V: TRBV27
size: -
J: TRBJ1-3
D: -
CDR3: CASSFRGSGNTIYF
DNA: TGTGCCAGCAGTTTCAGGGGTTCCGGAAACACCATATATTTT